What follows are 5 T cell receptor beta chains derived from one specimen sequenced in a study of monozygotic twins with inflammatory bowel disease. TCRdb re-called the 5' RACE reads, yielding one record per CDR3 amino acid sequence without DNA. The data show some 440,000 distinct CDR3 sequences, and the top ten clones hold 2.4%. Sequencing was carried out using blood. These receptors were collected from a human donor with ulcerative colitis or Crohn's disease, or a healthy co-twin of an affected twin (not recorded which).

The chain joins TRBV12-3 or TRBV12-4 to TRBJ2-7; with no DNA, the TCRdb D assignment of TRBD1 cannot be verified. The length of the CDR3 is 17 residues. This CDR3 reads CASSLLGAGRPSYEQYF.

This rearrangement joins TRBV7-9 to TRBJ2-3; the TCRdb call, TRBD2, lacks DNA for checking. Per germline, CDR1 SEHNR and CDR2 FQNEAQ (reference sequence). This CDR3 contains 13 residues. CDR3 region: CASNPPDTDTQYF.

The gene calls are TRBV12-3 or TRBV12-4 and TRBJ2-2. The CDR3 covers 15 residues. The CDR3 protein is CASSPGIPNTGELFF.

The CDR3 is CASSEGTELGYTF. The gene calls are TRBV7-9 and TRBJ1-2. The CDR3 extends over 13 amino acids. Germline V gene data show CDR1 as SEHNR and CDR2 as FQNEAQ (reference sequence).

The V gene is TRBV29-1, the J gene TRBJ1-1; TCRdb selects TRBD1, and the lack of DNA leaves this call unchecked. The germline CDR1 and CDR2 sequences are SQVTM and ANQGSEA. CDR3 size: 17 residues. CDR3 sequence: CSVPRGTTGGEVTGAFF. The variable domain in full, with the rest retrieved from reference TRBV29-1 and TRBJ1-1, is SAVISQKPSRDICQRGTSLTIQCQVDSQVTMMFWYRQQPGQSLTLIATANQGSEATYESGFVIDKFPISRPNLTFSTLTVSNMSPEDSSIYLCSVPRGTTGGEVTGAFFGQGTRLTVV.